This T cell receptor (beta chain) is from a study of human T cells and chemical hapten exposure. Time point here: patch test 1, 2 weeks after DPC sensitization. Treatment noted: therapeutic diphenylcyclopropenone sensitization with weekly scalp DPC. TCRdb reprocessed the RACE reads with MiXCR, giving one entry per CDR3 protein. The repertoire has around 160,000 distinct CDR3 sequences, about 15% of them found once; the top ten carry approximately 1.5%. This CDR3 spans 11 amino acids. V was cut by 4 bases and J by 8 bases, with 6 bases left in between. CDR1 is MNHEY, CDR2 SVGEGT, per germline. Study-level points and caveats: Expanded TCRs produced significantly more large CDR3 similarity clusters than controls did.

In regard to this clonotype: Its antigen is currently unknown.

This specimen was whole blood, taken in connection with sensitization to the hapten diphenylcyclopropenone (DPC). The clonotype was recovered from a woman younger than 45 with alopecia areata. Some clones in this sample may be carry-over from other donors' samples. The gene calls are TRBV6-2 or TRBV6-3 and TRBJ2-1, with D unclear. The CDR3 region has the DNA TGTGCCAGCAGTTCGGCCGATGAGCAGTTCTTC. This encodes CASSSADEQFF.